This TCR beta chain was observed in a study of blood T cell repertoires in COVID-19. Study context: Whether acute or convalescent, the COVID-19 samples came from the United States, Italy and Spain. PBMCs, B-cell-depleted T cells, or T cells provided the cDNA or gDNA that made up the material.

V lost 0 bases to trimming and J lost 1 base; unmatched junction nucleotides: 4. The CDR3 spans 16 residues. CDR1 and CDR2 (germline): MNHEY, SVGAGI. How the authors handled the data: Amplifying reference gene primers gave estimates of nucleated cell counts. The assay was immunoSEQ multiplex PCR, and TCRdb's table has in-frame clones only and misses some. V, J and clone size reflect that table, while D and trimming were determined from the DNA. The table records around 160,000 clones, around 82% of them present only once. What was sequenced was peripheral blood. V is TRBV6-5 and J is TRBJ2-3; TRBD1 agrees at 7 bases. This TCR was recovered from a man aged 55 to 70 with active or convalescent COVID-19. CDR3 DNA sequence: TGTGCCAGCAGTTACTCAAGGGGGCTCGGCACAGATACGCAGTATTTT. As protein: CASSYSRGLGTDTQYF.